Listed here are 20 T cell receptor beta chains from one sample, sequenced in a study of shared clonotypes between healthy human individuals. The table came from immunoSEQ multiplex PCR; TCRdb's copy has only in-frame clones and leaves some out. Among about 1.1 million clones, roughly 77% were seen once, and the ten largest hold roughly 0.9%. Sequenced: memory CD4+ T cells from PBMCs. The subset: CD45RA-negative fraction. These receptors were collected from a man younger than 30 in good health. Some clones in this sample may be carry-over from other donors' samples.

The chain links TRBV5-1 to TRBJ2-2; TRBD1 is a possible D gene (5 bases). Germline values: CDR1 SGHRS, CDR2 YFSETQ. CDR3 length: 13 amino acids. Between the trimmed V and J ends, which lost 0 bases and 8 bases, there was a span of 8 bases. As DNA, the CDR3 is TGCGCCAGCAGCTTGGACAGGTCAGGGGAGCTGTTTTTT. Encoded protein: CASSLDRSGELFF.

The chain is built from TRBV7-9 and TRBJ2-2; D call uncertain. The CDR3 runs 12 residues. Germline lookup yields CDR1 SEHNR and CDR2 FQNEAQ (reference sequence). V dropped 1 base and J dropped 4 bases, with 1 base sitting between them. CDR3 in amino acids: CASSLVTGELFF. For the CDR3, the DNA is TGTGCCAGCAGCTTAGTCACCGGGGAGCTGTTTTTT.

Comment on this clone: A much larger clone differs by one base, so this may be a read error. The genes are TRBV30 and TRBJ1-5, with D maybe TRBD1 (5 bases). Germline CDR1 and CDR2: GTSNPN and SVGIG (reference sequence). The CDR3 has 13 residues. The chain's CDR3 is CDWRKGLNQPQHF. The CDR3 DNA reads TGTGACTGGAGGAAGGGACTGAATCAGCCCCAGCATTTT.

Here the CDR3 reads CASSYGQIRSGANVLTF. CDR3 DNA: TGCGCCAGCAGCTACGGACAGATCCGCTCTGGGGCCAACGTCCTGACTTTC. The chain is built from TRBV5-1 and TRBJ2-6; D is possibly TRBD1 (6 bases). V lost 3 bases to trimming and J lost 0 bases, with 13 bases between them. In germline, CDR1 is SGHRS, CDR2 YFSETQ. This CDR3 region has 17 residues.

This chain uses TRBV5-4 with TRBJ2-2; 10 nucleotides agree with TRBD2. The ends lost 1 base at V and 4 bases at J; junction bases unmatched: 1. CDR1 is SGHNT, CDR2 YYREEE, per germline (reference sequence). The CDR3 is made up of 15 amino acids. CDR3 coding DNA: TGTGCCAGCAGCTTGATAGCGGGAGGCACCGGGGAGCTGTTTTTT. Translated: CASSLIAGGTGELFF.

This rearrangement joins TRBV7-3 to TRBJ2-7, with 9 positions matching TRBD2. The J segment lost 5 bases and the V segment lost 5 bases, leaving 13 bases of the junction unmatched. CDR3 length: 16 amino acids. The germline gives CDR1 SGHTA, CDR2 FQGTGA. The CDR3 coding sequence is TGTGCCAGCAGCCTACGGGGGCGGGAGGGCCAACACGAGCAGTACTTC. Translated: CASSLRGREGQHEQYF.

The chain is built from TRBV4-2 and TRBJ1-2; D gene ambiguous. The CDR3 totals 14 residues. Per germline, CDR1 LGHNA and CDR2 YNFKEQ. Trimming shortened V by 0 bases and J by 8 bases, and 13 bases separated the two germline ends. This CDR3 is CASSQDLSASGYTF. The CDR3 DNA sequence: TGTGCCAGCAGCCAAGATCTGTCGGCATCCGGCTACACCTTC.

As concerns this clone: One end of the junction varies from germline; a read error may be responsible. The chain uses TRBV7-9 and TRBJ1-2; 8 bases line up with TRBD1. This CDR3 is 16 amino acids long. The germline V gene encodes CDR1 SEHNR and CDR2 FQNEAQ (reference sequence). CDR3 sequence: CASSLAGGVKLSGYTF. The CDR3 DNA reads as TGTGCCAGCAGCCTAGCAGGGGGCGTTAAGCTCTCTGGCTACACCTTC.

The rearrangement uses TRBV7-2 and TRBJ2-1; possibly TRBD2 for D (7 bases). CDR3 length: 15 residues. Trimming left V 5 bases short and J 7 bases short, with 18 bases between. The germline CDR1 and CDR2 sequences are SGHTA and FQGNSA. The DNA of the CDR3 is TGTGCCAGCAGCCCCGGGGGCGGGGGCGGGAATGAGCAGTTCTTC. Protein sequence: CASSPGGGGGNEQFF.

The V and J genes are TRBV5-1 and TRBJ1-1; D possibly corresponds to TRBD1 (6 bases). CDR1 SGHRS and CDR2 YFSETQ come from the germline V gene. V lost 5 bases to trimming and J lost 7 bases, with 21 bases between them. This CDR3 spans 15 amino acids. CDR3 sequence: CASRRFGQGLNEAFF. In DNA form, the CDR3 reads TGCGCCAGCAGACGGTTCGGGCAGGGGCTAAATGAAGCTTTCTTT.

The chain couples TRBV5-1 to TRBJ2-5, with 8 bases matching TRBD1. The V segment lost 7 bases and the J segment 3 bases; nucleotides outside the gene matches: 5. The germline gives CDR1 SGHRS, CDR2 YFSETQ. This CDR3 region has 13 residues. CDR3 amino acids: CASREQGEETQYF. The CDR3 coding sequence is TGCGCCAGCCGTGAACAGGGGGAAGAGACCCAGTACTTC.

V usage is TRBV7-2 and J usage is TRBJ2-7, with 7 positions matching TRBD1. This CDR3 spans 15 amino acids. CDR1 SGHTA and CDR2 FQGNSA come from the germline V gene. The junction had 9 bases not matched to a gene; V was cut back by 5 bases and J by 2 bases. This CDR3 is CASSPQADRAYEQYF. The CDR3 bases are TGTGCCAGCAGCCCGCAAGCCGACAGGGCCTACGAGCAGTACTTC.

The J gene is TRBJ2-5, the V gene TRBV4-2, with 14 nucleotides matching TRBD2. Germline V gene lookup returns CDR1 LGHNA and CDR2 YNFKEQ. There are 16 residues in the CDR3. Losses at the gene ends were 4 bases for V and 3 bases for J; bases not matched to a gene: 4. The DNA for the CDR3 is TGTGCCAGCAGCCCTCGGGGACTAGCGGGAGAAGAGACCCAGTACTTC. This gives the protein CASSPRGLAGEETQYF.

This clone was seen only a few times. This chain uses TRBV14 with TRBJ1-1; D is ambiguous. CDR3 size: 16 residues. Germline V gene sequence: CDR1 SGHDN, CDR2 FVKESK. V lost 1 base to trimming and J lost 6 bases, with 18 bases between them. The CDR3 DNA reads as TGTGCCAGCAGCCAAGTTTCATGGGTTCCGGGCGCTGAAGCTTTCTTT. Translating it yields CASSQVSWVPGAEAFF.

This chain uses TRBV2 with TRBJ2-3; 9 bases line up with TRBD1. The CDR3 totals 14 residues. CDR1 is SNHLY, CDR2 FYNNEI, per germline. The V segment lost 5 bases and the J segment 6 bases; nucleotides outside the gene matches: 6. CDR3 protein: CASSRDRVGDTQYF. The CDR3 region has the DNA TGTGCCAGCAGTAGGGACAGGGTCGGGGATACGCAGTATTTT.

This chain links TRBV27 with TRBJ2-2; TRBD1 agrees at 7 bases. There are 15 residues in the CDR3. V dropped 2 bases and J dropped 7; count of bases not matched to a gene: 7. Germline V CDR1 and CDR2: MNHEY, SMNVEV (reference sequence). CDR3 in DNA: TGTGCCAGCAGTTTAAATCAGGGGGAAGTCGGGGAGCTGTTTTTT. It encodes CASSLNQGEVGELFF.

The chain employs TRBV7-6 and TRBJ2-7, with D possibly TRBD1 on 6 matching bases. Per the germline V gene, CDR1 is SGHVS and CDR2 is FNYEAQ. Trimming left V 2 bases short and J 4 bases short, with 12 bases between. There are 14 residues in the CDR3. CDR3 coding DNA: TGTGCCAGCAGCTTATTACAGGGAAAATACGAGCAGTACTTC. This sequence encodes CASSLLQGKYEQYF.

This chain joins TRBV9 and TRBJ2-7, with 7 bases fitting TRBD1. This CDR3 has 15 residues. CDR1 is SGDLS, CDR2 YYNGEE, per germline. V shed 0 bases, J shed 3 bases, and the junction held 6 bases outside the gene matches. This CDR3 reads CASSVEGDSFYEQYF. The CDR3 DNA is TGTGCCAGCAGCGTAGAGGGGGACAGCTTCTACGAGCAGTACTTC.

This clone was found once. The rearrangement links TRBV7-2 to TRBJ2-7; D gene uncertain. The CDR3 sequence is 14 residues long. Germline V gives CDR1 SGHTA, CDR2 FQGNSA. V shed 4 bases and J shed 7 bases, with 17 bases lying between them. CDR3 in DNA: TGTGCCAGCAGCTCATCTGGACGCCGGCTGGAGCAGTACTTC. This sequence encodes CASSSSGRRLEQYF.

The chain is built from TRBV11-2 and TRBJ1-2, with 7 bases that match TRBD1. This CDR3 has 17 residues. Germline V CDR1 and CDR2: SGHAT, FQNNGV. The V segment lost 4 bases and the J segment 3 bases; nucleotides outside the gene matches: 14. CDR3 protein: CASSSPGGAMRDYGYTF. The CDR3 coding sequence is TGTGCCAGCAGCTCACCAGGGGGGGCTATGAGGGACTATGGCTACACCTTC.